Listed here are 27 T cell receptor beta chains from one sample, sequenced in a study of blood T cell repertoires in COVID-19. Libraries were prepared by immunoSEQ multiplex PCR; TCRdb keeps only in-frame clonotypes and omits some of them. The profile shows roughly 300,000 clones, around 90% of them singletons. Source material: peripheral blood. These receptors were obtained from a woman in her twenties or thirties with COVID-19, enrolled during active disease.

A remark on this clone: A junction end diverges from the germline sequence, so it may reflect a read error. The chain uses TRBV4-2 and TRBJ1-4; D is possibly TRBD1 (5 bases). The V gene's germline CDR1 is LGHNA and CDR2 YNFKEQ. The CDR3 length is 18 residues. The CDR3 DNA follows: TGTGCCAGCAGCCAAGAATCACAGGCCCCTTTTTTGAATGCAAAACTGTTTTTT. Amino acids: CASSQESQAPFLNAKLFF.

This clone was seen more than once but under ten times. V is TRBV3-1 (or the pseudogene TRBV3-2) and J is TRBJ1-1, with D uncertain. Deletions cut 0 bases from V and 1 base from J, with 9 bases between. The germline gives CDR1 LGHDT, CDR2 YNNKEL (reference sequence). This CDR3 has 15 amino acids. As DNA, the CDR3 is TGTGCCAGCAGCCAAGATCATCAGGCGAACACTGAAGCTTTCTTT. Translation: CASSQDHQANTEAFF.

The chain recombines TRBV5-4 with TRBJ1-2; D might be TRBD1 (6 bases). Trimming shortened V by 4 bases and J by 4 bases, and 17 bases separated the two germline ends. CDR1 is SGHNT and CDR2 is YYREEE in the germline V gene (reference sequence). The CDR3 contains 15 residues. CDR3 sequence (DNA): TGTGCCAGCAGCGGTTGGGGACAAACCATCTATGGCTACACCTTC. Residues: CASSGWGQTIYGYTF.

The gene calls are TRBV7-8 and TRBJ1-5, with TRBD1 matching over 7 bases. The CDR3 is 16 amino acids. Unmatched junction bases numbered 15, after V lost 5 bases and J lost 8 bases. Germline CDR1 SGHVS, CDR2 FQNEAQ. The CDR3 sequence: CASSVVARQGGKPQHF. For the CDR3, the DNA is TGTGCCAGCAGCGTGGTAGCGAGACAGGGAGGAAAGCCCCAGCATTTT.

The CDR3 DNA reads TGTGCCAGCAGCTTACGGGCTAGCGGAGAGAACACCGGGGAGCTGTTTTTT. This translates into CASSLRASGENTGELFF. V gene TRBV7-9 combines with J gene TRBJ2-2; 7 bases are shared with TRBD2. Germline values: CDR1 SEHNR, CDR2 FQNEAQ (reference sequence). The V segment lost 2 bases and the J segment 1 base; nucleotides outside the gene matches: 7. The CDR3 sequence is 17 residues long.

This clone is a singleton in its sample. The rearrangement joins TRBV3-1 (or the pseudogene TRBV3-2) to TRBJ2-5; 8 bases agree with TRBD1. The CDR3 sequence is 13 residues long. In germline, CDR1 is LGHDT, CDR2 YNNKEL (reference sequence). The trim removed 5 bases at V and 5 bases at J, leaving 4 bases unmatched. CDR3 residues: CASSIDRGETQYF. The CDR3 nucleotides are TGTGCCAGCAGCATAGACAGGGGTGAGACCCAGTACTTC.

V and J are TRBV7-3 and TRBJ1-3; maybe TRBD1 (5 bases). Deletions cut 2 bases from V and 2 bases from J, with 10 bases between. CDR1 and CDR2 from the germline V gene are SGHTA and FQGTGA. The CDR3 sequence is 15 residues long. CDR3 DNA: TGTGCCAGCAGCTTAGGGGGGAGTCCTGGAAACACCATATATTTT. The encoded protein is CASSLGGSPGNTIYF.

V gene TRBV10-1 combines with J gene TRBJ1-1, with D possibly TRBD1 on 5 matching bases. CDR1 and CDR2 from the germline V gene are WNHNN and SYGVQD (reference sequence). This CDR3 contains 12 residues. Trimming took 3 bases from V and 10 from J, leaving 12 bases between them. The CDR3, as DNA: TGCGCCAGCAGTGAAGGACAATTGCGAGCTTTCTTT. Translating gives CASSEGQLRAFF.

The rearrangement links TRBV30 to TRBJ1-3; 8 bases agree with TRBD1. The CDR3 runs 14 residues. The V gene's germline CDR1 is GTSNPN and CDR2 SVGIG (reference sequence). V was clipped by 2 bases and J by 6 bases; unmatched bases: 6. The CDR3 bases are TGTGCCTGGAGTCGAGCGACAGGGGAAAACACCATATATTTT. Residues: CAWSRATGENTIYF.

V usage is TRBV9 and J usage is TRBJ1-2, with D maybe TRBD1 (5 bases). CDR1 and CDR2 (germline): SGDLS, YYNGEE. V shed 0 bases and J shed 4 bases, with 10 bases lying between them. The CDR3 has 14 amino acids. The CDR3 DNA follows: TGTGCCAGCAGCGTAGATCAGGGAACCTATGGCTACACCTTC. Translation gives CASSVDQGTYGYTF.

This chain links TRBV7-2 with TRBJ2-1; no clear D. Trimming removed 5 bases at V and 4 bases at J, with 9 bases between. Germline values: CDR1 SGHTA, CDR2 FQGNSA. The CDR3 loop spans 13 amino acids. The CDR3 sequence: CASSPEIYNEQFF. The DNA of the CDR3 is TGTGCCAGCAGCCCGGAGATATACAATGAGCAGTTCTTC.

Concerning this clone: Other DNA sequences within the sample encode an identical CDR3. The J gene is TRBJ2-1, the V gene TRBV3-1 (or the pseudogene TRBV3-2), with TRBD2 matching 10 bases. The germline gives CDR1 LGHDT, CDR2 YNNKEL (reference sequence). The CDR3 has 15 residues. The V and J ends lost 6 bases and 4 bases, in that order; junction bases with no gene match: 6. CDR3 in amino acids: CASSPLTSGYNEQFF. The DNA of the CDR3 is TGTGCCAGCAGTCCTCTGACTAGCGGGTACAATGAGCAGTTCTTC.

This clone was seen only once. The rearrangement links TRBV6-5 to TRBJ2-1, with TRBD2 matching 15 bases. The CDR3 sequence is 16 residues long. The V gene end was trimmed by 4 bases and the J gene end by 8 bases; junction bases not matched to a gene: 6. Germline assignment: CDR1 MNHEY and CDR2 SVGAGI. CDR3 DNA sequence: TGTGCCAGCAGTTCCTCCGGGACTAGCGGGAGGTATGAGCAGTTCTTC. It translates to CASSSSGTSGRYEQFF.

J is TRBJ2-7 and V is TRBV18; 9 bases line up with TRBD1. The CDR3 sequence is 15 residues long. Germline CDR1 reads KGHSH; CDR2 reads LQKENI. V lost 3 bases and J lost 2; bases outside the gene matches: 5. The CDR3 here is CASSPGTGFTYEQYF. CDR3 coding DNA: TGTGCCAGCTCACCCGGGACAGGGTTTACCTACGAGCAGTACTTC.

The chain combines TRBV7-2 with TRBJ2-5; 9 bases fit TRBD1. Germline CDR1 reads SGHTA; CDR2 reads FQGNSA. The length of the CDR3 is 14 residues. V shed 3 bases and J 4 bases; nucleotides not matched to a gene: 3. As DNA, the CDR3 is TGTGCCAGCAGCTTTTTGACAGGGGGAGAGACCCAGTACTTC. It is translated as CASSFLTGGETQYF.

A remark on this clone: Different DNA sequences within this sample yield the same CDR3. V is TRBV6-5 and J is TRBJ2-7; maybe TRBD1 (6 bases). V lost 0 bases and J lost 0, with 9 bases in between. There are 15 residues in the CDR3. Germline V lookup: CDR1 MNHEY, CDR2 SVGAGI. CDR3 residues: CASSYSGGRSYEQYF. For the CDR3, the DNA is TGTGCCAGCAGTTACTCAGGGGGACGCTCCTACGAGCAGTACTTC.

Here the CDR3 DNA reads TGTGCCTGGAGGACTAGCGGGAGCATTGAAGAGACCCAGTACTTC. It encodes CAWRTSGSIEETQYF. The chain links TRBV30 to TRBJ2-5, with 12 nucleotides matching TRBD2. The V gene's germline CDR1 is GTSNPN and CDR2 SVGIG (reference sequence). Unmatched junction bases numbered 5, after V lost 3 bases and J lost 3 bases. CDR3 length equals 15 residues.

The chain is built from TRBV7-2 and TRBJ1-3; D perhaps matches TRBD1 (6 bases). The CDR3 length is 15 residues. Per germline, CDR1 SGHTA and CDR2 FQGNSA. The V gene lost 3 bases and the J gene lost 4 bases, with 13 bases spanning the gap. CDR3 sequence: CASSFYQGPGNTIYF. The CDR3 coding sequence is TGTGCCAGCAGCTTCTACCAGGGGCCCGGAAACACCATATATTTT.

This chain connects TRBV5-1 to TRBJ1-1; no clear D. The CDR3 spans 14 residues. The V gene lost 4 bases and the J gene lost 1 base, with 11 bases spanning the gap. The germline V gene encodes CDR1 SGHRS and CDR2 YFSETQ. CDR3 sequence (DNA): TGCGCCAGCAGCCCGCTGACACCGAACACTGAAGCTTTCTTT. It yields the protein CASSPLTPNTEAFF.

This chain uses TRBV24-1 with TRBJ1-4; D not resolved. Germline V gives CDR1 KGHDR, CDR2 SFDVKD. The V end was cut by 12 bases, the J end by 5 bases, with 15 bases between. The CDR3 loop spans 13 amino acids. CDR3 region: CAPPVQPNEKLFF. The DNA of the CDR3 is TGTGCCCCCCCGGTACAGCCCAATGAAAAACTGTTTTTT.

The V call is TRBV5-1, the J call TRBJ2-5; TRBD2 aligns across 8 bases. This CDR3 region has 16 residues. V lost 3 bases and J lost 3; bases outside the gene matches: 10. Germline values: CDR1 SGHRS, CDR2 YFSETQ. Written as DNA, the CDR3 is TGCGCCAGCAGCTCGCCGGGACTAGGCTCGGAAGAGACCCAGTACTTC. It specifies CASSSPGLGSEETQYF.

This sequence joins TRBV4-1 and TRBJ2-7, with D perhaps TRBD1 (5 bases). This CDR3 has 12 residues. Trimming stripped 0 bases from V and 11 bases from J, with 11 bases between. The germline V gene has CDR1 MGHRA and CDR2 YSYEKL. In DNA form, the CDR3 reads TGCGCCAGCAGCCAAGATGGGGCAGTGGAGTACTTC. It translates to CASSQDGAVEYF.

The rearrangement links TRBV7-2 to TRBJ2-2, with D possibly matching TRBD2 (5 bases). V lost 5 bases and J lost 8, with 18 bases in between. CDR1 is SGHTA, CDR2 FQGNSA, per germline. This CDR3 spans 15 amino acids. The CDR3 nucleotides read TGTGCCAGCAGCGAGCTCGGGGAGTACTGGGGGGAGCTGTTTTTT. It yields the protein CASSELGEYWGELFF.

The chain combines TRBV7-2 with TRBJ2-6; 7 positions match TRBD2. J lost 2 bases, V lost 10 bases, and 5 bases had no gene match. CDR3 length: 14 amino acids. Germline lookup yields CDR1 SGHTA and CDR2 FQGNSA. The DNA for the CDR3 is TGTGCCACCCCTCGGGGGGCTGGGGCCAACGTCCTGACTTTC. Translating it yields CATPRGAGANVLTF.

The sample holds one count of this clone. The rearrangement joins TRBV5-5 to TRBJ2-2; 9 positions match TRBD1. The CDR3 runs 15 residues. From germline, CDR1 is SGHKS and CDR2 YYEKEE (reference sequence). V was pared by 3 bases and J by 6 bases, with 6 bases of the junction left unmatched. The CDR3 loop is CASSSTGGASGELFF. In DNA form, the CDR3 reads TGTGCCAGCAGCTCAACAGGGGGCGCCTCCGGGGAGCTGTTTTTT.

This chain joins TRBV4-3 and TRBJ2-1; D is uncertain. This CDR3 spans 16 amino acids. Trimming removed 0 bases from V and 2 bases from J, with 11 bases in between. Germline values: CDR1 LGHNA, CDR2 YSLEER. The CDR3 DNA reads as TGCGCCAGCAGCCAAGATACTATGACCACCTACAATGAGCAGTTCTTC. Translating gives CASSQDTMTTYNEQFF.

V usage is TRBV28 and J usage is TRBJ2-5; the D gene is possibly TRBD1 (5 bases). V shed 3 bases and J shed 5 bases, with 13 bases lying between them. Germline V gene data show CDR1 as MDHEN and CDR2 as SYDVKM. The CDR3 totals 14 residues. The CDR3 DNA sequence: TGTGCCAGCAGTTTTGGCAGGGTCCCGGAGACCCAGTACTTC. Its protein product is CASSFGRVPETQYF.